A selection of T cell receptor beta chains follows, all from one sample in a study of monozygotic twins with inflammatory bowel disease. TCRdb reprocessed the 5' RACE reads, keeping one entry per CDR3 protein, no DNA. This sample contains about 210,000 distinct CDR3 sequences. Sequencing was carried out using blood. All receptors come from a human donor with ulcerative colitis or Crohn's disease, or a healthy co-twin of an affected twin (not recorded which). CDR3s include the opening cysteine and the closing phenylalanine or tryptophan. Each record gives: V gene, J gene, CDR3 protein.

TRBV20-1	TRBJ2-7	CSARDRAGGLYEQYF
TRBV20-1	TRBJ2-1	CSRPGQPNEQFF
TRBV5-1	TRBJ2-3	CASQSSRGGADTQYF
TRBV11-2	TRBJ1-6	CASSYRSSLSSYNSPLHF
TRBV30	TRBJ1-1	CAWSVDRNTEAFF
TRBV5-5	TRBJ1-3	CASSLDRTSGNTIYF
TRBV20-1	TRBJ2-3	CSAGRTSGSIGSHLTDTQYF
TRBV5-1	TRBJ2-2	CASFRDRNTGELFF
TRBV9	TRBJ1-1	CASSVGTANTEAFF
TRBV7-9	TRBJ1-1	CASSRGFTEAFF
TRBV4-1	TRBJ1-6	CASSSWTGDSPLHF
TRBV5-1	TRBJ1-2	CASSEDRGPYGYTF
TRBV10-3	TRBJ1-2	CAISEVGNYGYTF
TRBV28	TRBJ1-2	CASSLDWDGYTF
TRBV4-1	TRBJ2-5	CASSQEPGGTLQETQYF
TRBV7-8	TRBJ2-1	CASSFPSGNYNEQFF
TRBV2	TRBJ2-5	CASRGGGWETQYF
TRBV6-6	TRBJ2-7	CASSYQVGYEQYF